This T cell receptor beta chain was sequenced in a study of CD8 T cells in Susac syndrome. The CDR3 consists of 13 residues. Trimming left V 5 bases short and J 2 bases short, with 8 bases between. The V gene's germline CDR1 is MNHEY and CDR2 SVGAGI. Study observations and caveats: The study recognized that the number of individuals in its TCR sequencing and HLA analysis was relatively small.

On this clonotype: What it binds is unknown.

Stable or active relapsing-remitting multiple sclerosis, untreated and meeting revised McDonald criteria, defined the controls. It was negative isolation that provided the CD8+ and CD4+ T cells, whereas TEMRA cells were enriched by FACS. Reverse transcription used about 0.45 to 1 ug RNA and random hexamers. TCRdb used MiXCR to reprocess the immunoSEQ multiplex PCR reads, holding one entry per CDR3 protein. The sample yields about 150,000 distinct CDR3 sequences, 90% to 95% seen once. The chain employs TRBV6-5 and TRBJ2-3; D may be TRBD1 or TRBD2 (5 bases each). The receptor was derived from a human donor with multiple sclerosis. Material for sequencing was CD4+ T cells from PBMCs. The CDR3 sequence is CASSRDLTDTQYF. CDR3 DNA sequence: TGTGCCAGCAGTCGGGACCTCACAGATACGCAGTATTTT.